This entry is about one TCR beta chain. Its antigen is unknown. No much larger clonotype is one base removed from it; base qualities were not supplied. V lost 4 bases and J lost 2 bases, and the count of bases not matched to a germline gene is 7. The germline V gene (reference sequence) supplies CDR1 SEHNR and CDR2 FQNEAQ. CDR3 length: 17 amino acids, cysteine to phenylalanine. The DNA shown is the 51-base CDR3, in frame from base 1. Participants in the prospective study were aged about 18 to 89 years, lived in about two dozen United States geographic areas, and enrolled through a virtual design. Cohort assignment in the prospective study relied on participant-reported clinical history from a screening survey and a study questionnaire. ImmuneRACE Cohort 3 recovered participants were defined by two consecutive negative NP/OP PCR tests, healthcare professional clearance, or symptom resolution. In the prospective study, mobile phlebotomists collected whole blood, serum and a nasopharyngeal or oropharyngeal swab from each participant. Prospective study participants could optionally give additional blood draws and questionnaires over a roughly 2-month period. Before DNA extraction, blood samples from the prospective study were shipped at room temperature or frozen.

The record originates from a study of blood T cell repertoires in COVID-19 (dated by TCRdb to the early 2020s). For context, the study as a whole: Collaborator samples came from the United States, Italy and Spain and covered acute and convalescent phases of COVID-19. The prospective study material was composed of cDNA or gDNA derived from T cells, B-cell-depleted T cells, or PBMCs. The dataset comprised deeply sampled blood TCRbeta repertoires from subjects exposed to, actively infected with, or recovered from COVID-19. The repertoires were released in a freely available public database intended as a resource for research on the immune response to SARS-CoV-2. Samples were obtained from the ongoing ImmuneRACE study (first 160 participants) and from 1,254 subjects provided by 6 global collaborators. Nearly every sample came with metadata listing a de-identified subject ID, COVID-19 status, age in years and sex. Where available, HLA class I and class II types were obtained from metadata supplied by the sample provider rather than from assay-based typing. Results and caveats for the whole study, not just this receptor: The amount of clinical and demographic metadata varied by source and participant and was provided uncurated.

TCRbeta CDR3 regions were amplified from genomic DNA using the immunoSEQ Assay, a bias-controlled multiplex PCR. In the source study's methods: Within the assay, amplification of reference gene primers was used to estimate how many nucleated cells each sample contained. To quantify the absolute abundance of each unique TCRbeta CDR3 rearrangement, sequence reads were collapsed and filtered. For each sample, productive Simpson clonality was calculated as the square root of Simpson's diversity index over productive rearrangements. Entries here come from immuneACCESS through TCRdb and include only in-frame sequences with V and J called. Some clones fail to appear in such tables; in the studies checked, an unresolved V gene covers under half of the shortfall, and the cause of the remainder is unknown. The V and J calls and clone size come from that table; D and trimming were worked out from the DNA. The table for this sample lists approximately 160,000 clones; about 90% of them were counted only once. 7% to 7.5% of the sample goes to the ten largest clones.

The chain employs TRBV7-9 and TRBJ2-2; TRBD1 matches 10 bases in the middle. The receptor's source is a woman aged 45 to 65 who had recovered from COVID-19. The sample comprised PBMCs or T cells enriched from blood (not recorded which). The CDR3 region: CASSSPLTGGNTGELFF. The sequence in DNA is TGTGCCAGCAGCTCCCCCCTGACAGGGGGCAACACCGGGGAGCTGTTTTTT.